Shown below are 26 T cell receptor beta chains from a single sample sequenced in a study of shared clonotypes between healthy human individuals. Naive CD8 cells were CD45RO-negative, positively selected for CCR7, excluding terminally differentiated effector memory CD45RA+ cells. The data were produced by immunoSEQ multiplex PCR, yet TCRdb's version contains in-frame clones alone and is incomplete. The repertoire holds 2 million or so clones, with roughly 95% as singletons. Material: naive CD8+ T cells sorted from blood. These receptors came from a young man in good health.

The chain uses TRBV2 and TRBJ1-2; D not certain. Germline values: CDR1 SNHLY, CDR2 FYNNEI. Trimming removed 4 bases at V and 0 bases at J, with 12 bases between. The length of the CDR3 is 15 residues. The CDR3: CASSGLDGANYGYTF. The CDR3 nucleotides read TGTGCCAGCAGTGGTTTAGACGGAGCTAACTATGGCTACACCTTC.

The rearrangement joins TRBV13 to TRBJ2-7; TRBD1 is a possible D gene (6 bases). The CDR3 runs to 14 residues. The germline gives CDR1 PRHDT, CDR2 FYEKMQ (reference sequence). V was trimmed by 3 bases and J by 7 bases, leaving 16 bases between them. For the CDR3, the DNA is TGTGCCAGCAGCTTGGGATTAGAGGGGGAAGAGCAGTACTTC. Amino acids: CASSLGLEGEEQYF.

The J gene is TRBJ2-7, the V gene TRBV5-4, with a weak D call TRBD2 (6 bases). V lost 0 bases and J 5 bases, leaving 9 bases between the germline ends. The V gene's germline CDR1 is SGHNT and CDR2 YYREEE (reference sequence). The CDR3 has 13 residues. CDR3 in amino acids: CASSLAPGDEQYF. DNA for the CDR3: TGTGCCAGCAGCTTGGCTCCGGGGGACGAGCAGTACTTC.

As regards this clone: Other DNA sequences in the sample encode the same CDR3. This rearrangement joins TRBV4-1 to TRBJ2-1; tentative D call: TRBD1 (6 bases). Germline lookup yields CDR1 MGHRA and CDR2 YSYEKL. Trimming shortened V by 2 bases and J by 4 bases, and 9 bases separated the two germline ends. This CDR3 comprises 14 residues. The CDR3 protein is CASSQTDSYNEQFF. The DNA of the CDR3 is TGCGCCAGCAGCCAAACGGACAGTTACAATGAGCAGTTCTTC.

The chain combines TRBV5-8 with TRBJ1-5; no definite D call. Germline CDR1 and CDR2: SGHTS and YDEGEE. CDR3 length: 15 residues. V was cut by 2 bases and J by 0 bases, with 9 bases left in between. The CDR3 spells CASSFVGNSNQPQHF. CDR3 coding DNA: TGTGCCAGCAGCTTCGTAGGTAATAGCAATCAGCCCCAGCATTTT.

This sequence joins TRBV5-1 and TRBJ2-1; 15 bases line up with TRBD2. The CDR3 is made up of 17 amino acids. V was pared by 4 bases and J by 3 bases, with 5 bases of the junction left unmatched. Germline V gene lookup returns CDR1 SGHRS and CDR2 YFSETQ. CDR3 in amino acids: CASSTGTSGGFYNEQFF. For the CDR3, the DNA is TGCGCCAGCAGCACCGGGACTAGCGGGGGGTTCTACAATGAGCAGTTCTTC.

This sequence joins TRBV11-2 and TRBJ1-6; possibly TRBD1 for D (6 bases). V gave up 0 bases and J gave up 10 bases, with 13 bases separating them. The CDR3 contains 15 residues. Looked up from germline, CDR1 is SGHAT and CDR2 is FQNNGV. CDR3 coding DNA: TGTGCCAGCAGCTTAGATCTATTAGGGGGATCACCCCTCCACTTT. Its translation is CASSLDLLGGSPLHF.

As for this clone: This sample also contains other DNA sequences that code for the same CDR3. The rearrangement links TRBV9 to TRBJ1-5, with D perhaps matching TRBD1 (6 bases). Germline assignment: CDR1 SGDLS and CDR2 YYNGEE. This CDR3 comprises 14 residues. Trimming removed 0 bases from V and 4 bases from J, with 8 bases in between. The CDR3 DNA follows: TGTGCCAGCAGCGTAGGGACAGAGAATCAGCCCCAGCATTTT. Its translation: CASSVGTENQPQHF.

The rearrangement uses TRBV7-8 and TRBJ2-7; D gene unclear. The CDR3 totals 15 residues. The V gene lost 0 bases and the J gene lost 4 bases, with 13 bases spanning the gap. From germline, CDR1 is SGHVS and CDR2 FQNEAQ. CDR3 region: CASSLAVGLVYEQYF. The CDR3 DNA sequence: TGTGCCAGCAGCTTAGCGGTGGGTCTGGTTTACGAGCAGTACTTC.

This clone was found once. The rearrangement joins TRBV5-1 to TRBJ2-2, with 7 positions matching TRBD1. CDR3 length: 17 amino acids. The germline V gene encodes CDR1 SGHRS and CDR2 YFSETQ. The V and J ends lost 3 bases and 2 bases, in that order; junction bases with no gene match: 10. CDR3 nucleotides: TGCGCCAGCAGCTCGGTAGGGGGCGGAGAAAACACCGGGGAGCTGTTTTTT. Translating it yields CASSSVGGGENTGELFF. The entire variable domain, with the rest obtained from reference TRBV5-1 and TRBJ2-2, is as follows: KAGVTQTPRYLIKTRGQQVTLSCSPISGHRSVSWYQQTPGQGLQFLFEYFSETQRNKGNFPGRFSGRQFSNSRSEMNVSTLELGDSALYLCASSSVGGGENTGELFFGEGSRLTVL.

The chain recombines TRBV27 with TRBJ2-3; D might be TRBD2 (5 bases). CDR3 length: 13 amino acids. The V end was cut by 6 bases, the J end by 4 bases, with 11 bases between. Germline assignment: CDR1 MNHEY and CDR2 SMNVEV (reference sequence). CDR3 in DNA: TGTGCCAGCAGCCCTACTAGGGCAGATACGCAGTATTTT. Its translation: CASSPTRADTQYF.

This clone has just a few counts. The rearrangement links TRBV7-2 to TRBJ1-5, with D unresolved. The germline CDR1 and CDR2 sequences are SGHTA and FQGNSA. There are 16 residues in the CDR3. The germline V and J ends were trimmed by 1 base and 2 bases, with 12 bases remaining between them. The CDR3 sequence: CASSLEGPGGNQPQHF. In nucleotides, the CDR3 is TGTGCCAGCAGCTTAGAGGGCCCTGGGGGCAATCAGCCCCAGCATTTT.

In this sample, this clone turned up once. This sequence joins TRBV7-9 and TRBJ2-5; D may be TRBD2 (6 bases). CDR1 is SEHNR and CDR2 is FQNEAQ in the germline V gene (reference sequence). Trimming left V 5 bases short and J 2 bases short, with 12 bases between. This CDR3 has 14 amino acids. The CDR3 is CASSPLGGQETQYF. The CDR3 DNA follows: TGTGCCAGCAGCCCACTCGGAGGGCAAGAGACCCAGTACTTC.

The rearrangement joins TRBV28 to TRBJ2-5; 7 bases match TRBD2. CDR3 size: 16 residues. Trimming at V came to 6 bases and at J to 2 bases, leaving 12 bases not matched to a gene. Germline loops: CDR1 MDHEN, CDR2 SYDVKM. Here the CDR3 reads CASSLPLAAPQETQYF. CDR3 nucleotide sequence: TGTGCCAGCAGCCTACCCCTAGCGGCGCCTCAAGAGACCCAGTACTTC.

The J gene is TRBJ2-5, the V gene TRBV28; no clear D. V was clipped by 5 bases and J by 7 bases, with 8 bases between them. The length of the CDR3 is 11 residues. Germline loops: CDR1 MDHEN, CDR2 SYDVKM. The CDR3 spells CASSTGGTQYF. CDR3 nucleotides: TGTGCCAGCAGTACCGGTGGGACCCAGTACTTC.

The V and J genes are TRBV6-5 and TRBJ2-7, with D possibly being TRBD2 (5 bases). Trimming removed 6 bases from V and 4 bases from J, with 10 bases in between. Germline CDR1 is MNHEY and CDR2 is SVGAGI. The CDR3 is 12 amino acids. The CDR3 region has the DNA TGTGCCAGCAGGACGGGAAATTACGAGCAGTACTTC. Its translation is CASRTGNYEQYF.

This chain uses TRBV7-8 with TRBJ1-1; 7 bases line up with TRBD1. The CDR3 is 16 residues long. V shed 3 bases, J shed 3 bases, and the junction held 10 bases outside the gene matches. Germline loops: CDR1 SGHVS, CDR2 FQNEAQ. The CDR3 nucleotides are TGTGCCAGCAGCTTCTACCAGGGGGTGAAGGACACTGAAGCTTTCTTT. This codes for CASSFYQGVKDTEAFF.

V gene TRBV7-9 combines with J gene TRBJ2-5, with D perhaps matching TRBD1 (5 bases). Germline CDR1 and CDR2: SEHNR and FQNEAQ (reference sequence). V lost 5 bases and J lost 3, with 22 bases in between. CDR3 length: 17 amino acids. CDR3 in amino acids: CASSPQSPIKGEETQYF. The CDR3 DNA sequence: TGTGCCAGCAGCCCTCAGTCCCCTATTAAAGGGGAAGAGACCCAGTACTTC.

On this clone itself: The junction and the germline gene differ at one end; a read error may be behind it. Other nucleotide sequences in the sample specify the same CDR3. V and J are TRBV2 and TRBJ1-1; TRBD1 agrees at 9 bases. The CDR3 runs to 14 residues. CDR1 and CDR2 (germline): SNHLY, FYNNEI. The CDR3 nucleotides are TGTGCTAGCAGTGAACAGGGGGCGTACACTGAAGCTTTCTTT. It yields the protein CASSEQGAYTEAFF.

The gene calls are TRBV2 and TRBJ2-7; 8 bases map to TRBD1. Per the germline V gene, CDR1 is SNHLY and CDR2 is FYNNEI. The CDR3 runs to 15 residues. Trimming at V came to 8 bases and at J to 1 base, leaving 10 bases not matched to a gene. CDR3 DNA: TGTGCCAGCGTCGTTAGGGGACAGGCTTCCTACGAGCAGTACTTC. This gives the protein CASVVRGQASYEQYF.

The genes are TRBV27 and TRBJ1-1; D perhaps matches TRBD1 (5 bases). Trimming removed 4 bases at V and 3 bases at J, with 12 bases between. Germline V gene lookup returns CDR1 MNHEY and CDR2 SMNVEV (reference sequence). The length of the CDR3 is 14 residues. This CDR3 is CASSYRLPYTEAFF. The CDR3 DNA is TGTGCCAGCAGTTACAGGCTTCCGTACACTGAAGCTTTCTTT.

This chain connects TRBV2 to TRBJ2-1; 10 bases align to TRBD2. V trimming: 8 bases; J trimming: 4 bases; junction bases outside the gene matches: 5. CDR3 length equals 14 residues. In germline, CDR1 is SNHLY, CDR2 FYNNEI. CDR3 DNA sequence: TGTGCCAGCCAAGCGGGGGGGCCTTACAATGAGCAGTTCTTC. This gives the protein CASQAGGPYNEQFF.

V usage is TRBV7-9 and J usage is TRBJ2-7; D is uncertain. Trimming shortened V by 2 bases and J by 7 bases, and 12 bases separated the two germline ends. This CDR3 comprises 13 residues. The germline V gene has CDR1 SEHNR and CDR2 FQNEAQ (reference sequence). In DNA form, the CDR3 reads TGTGCCAGCAGCTTAAGTGGGGTGGGGGAGCAGTACTTC. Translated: CASSLSGVGEQYF. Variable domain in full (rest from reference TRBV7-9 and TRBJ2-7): DTGVSQNPRHKITKRGQNVTFRCDPISEHNRLYWYRQTLGQGPEFLTYFQNEAQLEKSRLLSDRFSAERPKGSFSTLEIQRTEQGDSAMYLCASSLSGVGEQYFGPGTRLTVT.

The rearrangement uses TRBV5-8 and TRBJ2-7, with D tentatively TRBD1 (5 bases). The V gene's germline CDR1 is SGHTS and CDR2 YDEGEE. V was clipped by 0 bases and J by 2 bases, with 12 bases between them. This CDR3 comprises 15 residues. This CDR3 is CASSLGQGPAYEQYF. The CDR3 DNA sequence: TGTGCCAGCAGCTTGGGTCAGGGTCCTGCCTACGAGCAGTACTTC.

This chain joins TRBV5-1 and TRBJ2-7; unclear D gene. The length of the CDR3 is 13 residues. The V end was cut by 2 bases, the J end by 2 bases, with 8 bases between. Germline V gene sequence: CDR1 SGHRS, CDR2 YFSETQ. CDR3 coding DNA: TGCGCCAGCAGCTTATCGGTCCCCTACGAGCAGTACTTC. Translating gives CASSLSVPYEQYF.

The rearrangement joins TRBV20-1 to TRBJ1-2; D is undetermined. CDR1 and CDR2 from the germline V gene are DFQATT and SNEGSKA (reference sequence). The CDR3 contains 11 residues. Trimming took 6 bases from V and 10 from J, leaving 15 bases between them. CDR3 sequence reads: CSAPRVAVYTF. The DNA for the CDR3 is TGCAGTGCCCCAAGGGTGGCAGTCTACACCTTC.